The next 8 T cell receptor beta chains were all read from a single sample in a study of shared clonotypes between healthy human individuals. The data were produced by immunoSEQ multiplex PCR, yet TCRdb's version contains in-frame clones alone and is incomplete. This table holds 450,000 to 500,000 clones, more than 65% found once. Sequencing was done on a sample of PBMCs. Receptors were obtained from a middle-aged woman in good health. Some clones in this sample may be carry-over from other donors' samples.

Points on this clone: A single base is all that separates this from a far larger clone, so a read error is likely. Other nucleotide sequences in the sample specify the same CDR3. This chain joins TRBV7-9 and TRBJ1-2; D is uncertain. The CDR3 sequence is 12 residues long. The germline V gene has CDR1 SEHNR and CDR2 FQNEAQ (reference sequence). Deletions cut 6 bases from V and 5 bases from J, with 10 bases between. CDR3 nucleotide sequence: TGTGCCAGCAGTTTATTAGAATATGGCTACACCTTC. Encoded protein: CASSLLEYGYTF.

This chain connects TRBV7-9 to TRBJ1-1; 7 nucleotides align to TRBD1. V was pared by 1 base and J by 4 bases, with 6 bases of the junction left unmatched. Germline V lookup: CDR1 SEHNR, CDR2 FQNEAQ (reference sequence). The CDR3 consists of 15 residues. CDR3 coding DNA: TGTGCCAGCAGCTTAGGTGTAGGGGGCATCACTGAAGCTTTCTTT. It encodes CASSLGVGGITEAFF.

With regard to this clone: This likely traces to a read error, being one base from a far larger clone. This chain joins TRBV7-9 and TRBJ1-3, with D uncertain. This CDR3 region has 12 residues. Germline V gene lookup returns CDR1 SEHNR and CDR2 FQNEAQ (reference sequence). The DNA for the CDR3 is TGTGCCAGCAGTCCCTCTGGAAACACCTTATATTTT. Translating it yields CASSPSGNTLYF.

The genes are TRBV28 and TRBJ1-3; D is uncertain. This CDR3 region has 14 residues. CDR1 and CDR2 (germline): MDHEN, SYDVKM. Trimming shortened V by 2 bases and J by 2 bases, and 7 bases separated the two germline ends. CDR3 protein: CASSLGPTGNTIYF. CDR3 DNA: TGTGCCAGCAGTTTAGGGCCAACTGGAAACACCATATATTTT.

This clone was counted a single time. The chain employs TRBV28 and TRBJ2-7, with D possibly called TRBD1 or TRBD2 (5 bases each). CDR3 length: 17 amino acids. Germline V CDR1 and CDR2: MDHEN, SYDVKM. V was clipped by 3 bases and J by 4 bases, with 22 bases between them. The CDR3 sequence is CASSLGRGRENGYEQYF. DNA for the CDR3: TGTGCCAGCAGTTTGGGTAGGGGACGAGAAAACGGGTACGAGCAGTACTTC.

This clone was found once. The rearrangement links TRBV30 to TRBJ2-1; D gene unclear. Per the germline V gene, CDR1 is GTSNPN and CDR2 is SVGIG (reference sequence). This CDR3 is 13 amino acids long. V was shortened by 3 bases and J by 5 bases, with 11 bases between the two germline ends. The CDR3 nucleotides read TGTGCCTGGAGCCTTGGACCGGACAATGAGCAGTTCTTC. This gives the protein CAWSLGPDNEQFF.

The CDR3 sequence: CASSESVYEQYF. The CDR3 nucleotides are TGTGCCAGCAGTGAATCGGTCTACGAGCAGTACTTC. The chain carries TRBV6-1 and TRBJ2-7; D gene ambiguous. CDR3 length: 12 residues. Germline CDR1 and CDR2: MNHNS and SASEGT. The ends were cut back, 2 bases at V and 3 bases at J, with 5 bases in the middle.

Details on this clone: A far larger clone lies a single base away; this is likely a read error. The chain recombines TRBV28 with TRBJ1-2; 8 bases line up with TRBD1. Germline V gene data show CDR1 as MDHEN and CDR2 as SYDVKM. CDR3 length equals 14 residues. CDR3 bases: TGTGCCAGCAGTTTAATAGGGACAGGCTATAGCTACACCTTC. Its translation is CASSLIGTGYSYTF.